Described below is a single TCR beta chain sequence and its context. What it binds is not known. Use of 60 Vbeta and 13 Jbeta primers characterized the PCR. Original data processing: In a later analysis, tens of millions of unique TCR beta chains included roughly 11 million shared by two or more donors. The protocol was immunoSEQ multiplex PCR, while the TCRdb copy is restricted to in-frame clones and leaves out a portion. V and J calls and clone size come straight from that table; D and trimming were deduced from the DNA. The table lists roughly 190,000 clones, over 70% of them singletons, with 3% to 4.5% in the top ten. This sample was taken from a study of cytomegalovirus exposure and HLA in healthy donors. General observations from the study: According to reports, the classifier identified cytomegalovirus status with high specificity and sensitivity.

CDR3 size: 14 residues. Germline lookup yields CDR1 PRHDT and CDR2 FYEKMQ (reference sequence). Trimming cost V 5 bases and J 5 bases; bases outside gene matches: 5. This sequence joins TRBV13 and TRBJ1-1, with 10 bases identical to TRBD1. The receptor was derived from a man between 50 and 59 years old in good health and CMV-seronegative. Sequenced material: PBMCs. For the CDR3, the DNA is TGTGCCAGCAGCGACGGACAGGGGGGGACTGAAGCTTTCTTT. Translation: CASSDGQGGTEAFF.